These T cell receptor beta chains were read from a single sample in a study of OX40 agonist ivuxolimab in advanced cancers. Measured with immunoSEQ multiplex PCR; TCRdb has only the in-frame clones, and not every one. The profile shows 55,000 to 70,000 clones, more than 70% of them singletons. The source material was CD4+ or CD8+ T cells sorted from blood, sampled in a trial of the OX40 agonist ivuxolimab. The source is an adult with an advanced solid tumor such as melanoma, head and neck, liver or kidney cancer. CDR3s include the opening cysteine and the closing phenylalanine or tryptophan. A D gene is named only where the DNA matches it firmly. Expanded clones are given a class, and other clones once, few, many or no size at all.

CDR3 length,D gene,clone size,J gene,V gene,CDR3 protein,CDR3 DNA
15,NA,NA,TRBJ1-5,TRBV4-2,CASSQDGRGNQPQHF,TGTGCCAGCAGCCAAGATGGTCGGGGGAATCAGCCCCAGCATTTT
11,NA,NA,TRBJ2-5,TRBV20-1,CSAWDQETQYF,TGCAGTGCTTGGGACCAAGAGACCCAGTACTTC
14,NA,NA,TRBJ1-2,TRBV18,CASQMTQSNYGYTF,TGTGCCAGCCAAATGACCCAGTCTAACTATGGCTACACCTTC
14,NA,NA,TRBJ2-5,TRBV7-9,CASSPDSYQETQYF,TGTGCCAGCAGCCCTGACTCGTACCAAGAGACCCAGTACTTC
15,TRBD2,once,TRBJ2-2,TRBV7-8,CASHRTSGRTGELFF,TGTGCCAGCCACCGGACTAGCGGGAGGACCGGGGAGCTGTTTTTT
16,NA,NA,TRBJ2-7,TRBV5-4,CASSLDFTPSTHEQYF,TGTGCCAGCAGCTTGGACTTTACCCCATCTACCCACGAGCAGTACTTC
14,NA,NA,TRBJ1-2,TRBV4-2,CASSQDWQGNGYTF,TGTGCCAGCAGCCAAGATTGGCAGGGAAATGGCTACACCTTC
12,NA,few,TRBJ1-2,TRBV29-1,CSVVDINYGYTF,TGCAGCGTTGTCGATATTAACTATGGCTACACCTTC
15,NA,NA,TRBJ2-1,TRBV6-5,CASSSGTRSYNEQFF,TGTGCCAGCAGCAGTGGGACTCGGTCCTACAATGAGCAGTTCTTC
14,TRBD1,NA,TRBJ2-5,TRBV7-2,CASSYNRGRETQYF,TGTGCCAGCAGCTATAACAGGGGGCGAGAGACCCAGTACTTC
14,TRBD2,NA,TRBJ2-7,TRBV10-3,CAIRGSGRSYEQYF,TGTGCCATCAGGGGTAGCGGGAGGTCCTACGAGCAGTACTTC
18,TRBD1,NA,TRBJ1-6,TRBV6-4,CASSVGQGNPGCNSPLHF,TGTGCCAGCAGTGTGGGACAGGGGAACCCCGGTTGTAATTCACCCCTCCACTTT
14,TRBD2,few,TRBJ2-7,TRBV27,CASSSYRDYYEQYF,TGTGCCAGCAGTTCCTACCGGGACTATTACGAGCAGTACTTC
13,TRBD1,NA,TRBJ1-2,TRBV29-1,CSTRTGTGGGYTF,TGCAGCACACGCACCGGGACAGGCGGAGGCTACACCTTC
15,TRBD1,NA,TRBJ1-1,TRBV7-2,CAGSSNTGGNTEAFF,TGTGCCGGCAGCTCTAACACAGGGGGGAACACTGAAGCTTTCTTT
15,NA,NA,TRBJ2-2,TRBV27,CASRLNQGYTGELFF,TGTGCCAGCAGGCTGAATCAGGGATACACCGGGGAGCTGTTTTTT
15,NA,once,TRBJ2-1,TRBV7-2,CASSLNSIPYNEQFF,TGTGCCAGCAGCTTAAACAGTATTCCCTACAATGAGCAGTTCTTC